The clone carrying this T cell receptor (beta chain) was observed a single time. Its target is not known. The people who gave samples were healthy Caucasians from Russia, aged about 6 to 95. Total RNA amounts of at least 6 micrograms were extracted per sample. The source of the sample is a study of blood T cells in healthy people across ages. A second PCR, run for about 7 to 11 cycles, used a sample-barcoded 5' primer plus a J-beta primer mix. One entry per CDR3 protein, called by TCRdb with MiXCR from the 5' RACE reads. The table includes roughly 800,000 distinct CDR3 sequences, 58% detected once. The V gene lost 4 bases and the J gene lost 5 bases, with 14 bases spanning the gap. In germline, CDR1 is SNHLY, CDR2 FYNNEI. There are 14 residues in the CDR3. General observations from the study: More naive CD4+ cells and higher diversity marked long-lived donors relative to aged donors. Diversity of TCR beta per million T cells declined in a roughly linear way with age.

This rearrangement joins TRBV2 to TRBJ1-1; maybe TRBD1 (5 bases). Input material: blood. The TCR originated in a young man in good health. The CDR3 region is CASSALTWGTEAFF. The CDR3 DNA sequence: TGTGCCAGCAGTGCCCTTACGTGGGGGACTGAAGCTTTCTTT.